The 21 T cell receptor beta chains below all came from one sample that was sequenced in a study of CD8 T cells in Susac syndrome. RNA totalling about 0.45 to 1 ug underwent reverse transcription with random hexamers. TCRdb ran MiXCR on the immunoSEQ multiplex PCR reads and lists one entry per CDR3 protein. The sample includes around 130,000 distinct CDR3 sequences, roughly 96% of them seen just once. Material: CD4+ T cells from PBMCs. The origin of the receptors is a human donor in good health.

The gene calls are TRBV29-1 and TRBJ2-7, with 13 bases lining up with TRBD2. With V trimmed by 5 bases and J by 2 bases, 6 bases remained unmatched. Germline loops: CDR1 SQVTM, CDR2 ANQGSEA. This CDR3 contains 15 residues. The CDR3 spells CSVNTGTSGTYEQYF. As DNA, the CDR3 is TGCAGCGTTAATACCGGGACTAGCGGGACCTACGAGCAGTACTTC.

J is TRBJ2-5 and V is TRBV5-1, with 7 bases matching TRBD1. The germline V gene encodes CDR1 SGHRS and CDR2 YFSETQ. V gave up 5 bases and J gave up 2 bases; unmatched junction bases: 6. CDR3 size: 14 residues. The DNA of the CDR3 is TGCGCCAGCAGTCAGGACAGGCCTCAAGAGACCCAGTACTTC. Translation: CASSQDRPQETQYF. The full variable domain, in which reference TRBV5-1 and TRBJ2-5 provide the parts outside the CDR3, is KAGVTQTPRYLIKTRGQQVTLSCSPISGHRSVSWYQQTPGQGLQFLFEYFSETQRNKGNFPGRFSGRQFSNSRSEMNVSTLELGDSALYLCASSQDRPQETQYFGPGTRLLVL.

This chain connects TRBV10-3 to TRBJ2-5; the D is unclear. Germline V CDR1 and CDR2: ENHRY, SYGVKD. V was pared by 2 bases and J by 5 bases, with 12 bases between. CDR3 length: 14 residues. CDR3 in DNA: TGTGCCATCAGTGAGCCTTTATCCGGGGAGACCCAGTACTTC. It encodes CAISEPLSGETQYF.

This clonotype was observed a few times. The chain couples TRBV7-2 to TRBJ2-7, with a tentative D call TRBD1 (5 bases). The CDR3 totals 12 residues. Germline assignment: CDR1 SGHTA and CDR2 FQGNSA. The V end lost 3 bases, the J end lost 4 bases, and 7 bases lay between the germline ends. Here the CDR3 DNA reads TGTGCCAGCAGCTTGAACAGGTACGAGCAGTACTTC. Residues: CASSLNRYEQYF. Complete variable domain (other parts from reference TRBV7-2 and TRBJ2-7): GAGVSQSPSNKVTEKGKDVELRCDPISGHTALYWYRQSLGQGLEFLIYFQGNSAPDKSGLPSDRFSAERTGGSVSTLTIQRTQQEDSAVYLCASSLNRYEQYFGPGTRLTVT.

The chain employs TRBV20-1 and TRBJ2-3, with TRBD1 matching 7 bases. The CDR3 is 14 amino acids. Trimming took 0 bases from V and 6 from J; bases not matched to a gene: 6. Germline V CDR1 and CDR2: DFQATT, SNEGSKA (reference sequence). In DNA, the CDR3 is TGCAGTGCTAGAGAAGGACAGGTGGGGGATACGCAGTATTTT. Its translation: CSAREGQVGDTQYF.

V gene TRBV7-9 combines with J gene TRBJ1-1; D unresolved. The V and J ends lost 7 bases and 0 bases respectively, with 9 bases between them. Looked up from germline, CDR1 is SEHNR and CDR2 is FQNEAQ (reference sequence). The CDR3 consists of 13 residues. As DNA, the CDR3 is TGTGCCAGCACGCGGAGCATGAACACTGAAGCTTTCTTT. Translated, it gives CASTRSMNTEAFF.

The chain joins TRBV6-5 to TRBJ2-6; D uncertain. Germline assignment: CDR1 MNHEY and CDR2 SVGAGI. V lost 4 bases, J lost 0 bases, and 7 bases lay in between. The CDR3 has 15 residues. The CDR3 here is CASSSASSGANVLTF. CDR3 coding DNA: TGTGCCAGCAGTTCAGCCTCCTCTGGGGCCAACGTCCTGACTTTC.

V usage is TRBV12-3 or TRBV12-4 and J usage is TRBJ2-7, with 7 nucleotides matching TRBD2. CDR3 size: 13 residues. Trimming cost V 8 bases and J 6 bases; bases outside gene matches: 10. CDR3 loop: CASGPAGDSEQYF. The CDR3 coding sequence is TGTGCCAGCGGACCCGCGGGAGACTCCGAGCAGTACTTC.

The CDR3 DNA reads as TGCGCCAGCAGAAGGGAGGGTAACGAGCAGTACTTC. Translation gives CASRREGNEQYF. The V call is TRBV5-1, the J call TRBJ2-7; 7 bases match TRBD2. The junction had 4 bases not matched to a gene; V was cut back by 5 bases and J by 5 bases. The germline V gene has CDR1 SGHRS and CDR2 YFSETQ. The CDR3 covers 12 residues.

V is TRBV29-1 and J is TRBJ1-5, with D possibly being TRBD1 (5 bases). The V gene lost 7 bases and the J gene lost 6 bases, with 19 bases spanning the gap. This CDR3 is 14 amino acids long. Per germline, CDR1 SQVTM and CDR2 ANQGSEA. The chain's CDR3 is CSAQEGSRGQPQHF. The DNA of the CDR3 is TGCAGCGCCCAGGAGGGGTCCAGAGGTCAGCCCCAGCATTTT.

This rearrangement joins TRBV2 to TRBJ2-5; no clear D gene. The germline CDR1 and CDR2 sequences are SNHLY and FYNNEI. V dropped 8 bases and J dropped 3 bases, with 10 bases sitting between them. The CDR3 is made up of 12 amino acids. The CDR3 here is CASAQTKETQYF. CDR3 nucleotide sequence: TGTGCCAGCGCGCAAACTAAAGAGACCCAGTACTTC.

The chain uses TRBV2 and TRBJ2-5, with 12 bases matching TRBD2. The trim removed 6 bases at V and 0 bases at J, leaving 5 bases unmatched. The V gene's germline CDR1 is SNHLY and CDR2 FYNNEI. The CDR3 totals 16 residues. The chain's CDR3 is CASRNLAGGYQETQYF. In DNA, the CDR3 is TGTGCCAGCAGAAATCTAGCGGGAGGGTACCAAGAGACCCAGTACTTC.

The chain employs TRBV29-1 and TRBJ1-3; D might be TRBD1 (5 bases). The V end lost 6 bases, the J end lost 12 bases, and 15 bases lay between the germline ends. Germline CDR1 reads SQVTM; CDR2 reads ANQGSEA. The CDR3 consists of 11 residues. CDR3 amino acids: CSVLTGVDIYF. The DNA for the CDR3 is TGCAGCGTCCTTACAGGAGTGGACATATATTTT.

The chain has TRBV18 and TRBJ1-5, with TRBD1 matching 9 bases. V shed 4 bases and J 6 bases; nucleotides not matched to a gene: 7. CDR3 length equals 15 residues. Germline CDR1 and CDR2: KGHSH and LQKENI. The CDR3 region has the DNA TGTGCCAGCTCACACCTGGACAGGGGAGGTCAGCCCCAGCATTTT. Amino acid sequence: CASSHLDRGGQPQHF. The full variable domain, completed using reference TRBV18 and TRBJ1-5, is NAGVMQNPRHLVRRRGQEARLRCSPMKGHSHVYWYRQLPEEGLKFMVYLQKENIIDESGMPKERFSAEFPKEGPSILRIQQVVRGDSAAYFCASSHLDRGGQPQHFGDGTRLSIL.

The rearrangement joins TRBV5-1 to TRBJ1-3, with a possible D match to TRBD1 (5 bases). In germline, CDR1 is SGHRS, CDR2 YFSETQ. V was shortened by 4 bases and J by 4 bases, with 12 bases between the two germline ends. This CDR3 contains 14 residues. The CDR3 loop reads CASSPGTRGNTIYF. The CDR3 nucleotides are TGCGCCAGCAGCCCCGGGACGCGAGGAAACACCATATATTTT. The variable domain in full, with the rest retrieved from reference TRBV5-1 and TRBJ1-3, is KAGVTQTPRYLIKTRGQQVTLSCSPISGHRSVSWYQQTPGQGLQFLFEYFSETQRNKGNFPGRFSGRQFSNSRSEMNVSTLELGDSALYLCASSPGTRGNTIYFGEGSWLTVV.

V is TRBV2 and J is TRBJ1-1, with D unresolved. V lost 6 bases, J lost 0 bases, and 8 bases lay in between. The germline V gene has CDR1 SNHLY and CDR2 FYNNEI. This CDR3 region has 13 residues. The CDR3 loop reads CASRREMNTEAFF. The CDR3 DNA reads as TGTGCCAGCAGACGGGAGATGAACACTGAAGCTTTCTTT.

This clonotype was counted a single time. The chain combines TRBV28 with TRBJ2-1; 12 nucleotides match TRBD2. With V trimmed by 7 bases and J by 12 bases, 7 bases remained unmatched. The CDR3 contains 13 residues. Germline V lookup: CDR1 MDHEN, CDR2 SYDVKM. CDR3 sequence (DNA): TGTGCCAGCATGTTGCTAGCGGGAGGGCCGCAGTTCTTC. Translated: CASMLLAGGPQFF.

The chain employs TRBV3-1 and TRBJ2-2, with D possibly matching TRBD1 (5 bases). CDR1 and CDR2 from the germline V gene are LGHDT and YNNKEL (reference sequence). Trimming took 4 bases from V and 2 from J, leaving 11 bases between them. The CDR3 spans 15 residues. The CDR3 DNA is TGTGCCAGCAGCCCAGGGTGGGGAAACACCGGGGAGCTGTTTTTT. It translates to CASSPGWGNTGELFF.

The chain couples TRBV19 to TRBJ2-5, with no clear D. Germline CDR1 reads LNHDA; CDR2 reads SQIVND (reference sequence). The CDR3 covers 13 residues. Trimming took off 4 bases at V and 2 bases at J, with 8 bases between the two ends. The CDR3 DNA reads TGTGCCAGTAGTACGACACGTCAAGAGACCCAGTACTTC. This translates into CASSTTRQETQYF.

The chain couples TRBV29-1 to TRBJ2-7; TRBD2 matches at 8 bases. J lost 3 bases, V lost 6 bases, and 10 bases had no gene match. The CDR3 length is 14 residues. From germline, CDR1 is SQVTM and CDR2 ANQGSEA. The CDR3: CSVGGGILVYEQYF. The CDR3 bases are TGCAGCGTCGGGGGGGGGATCCTAGTCTACGAGCAGTACTTC.

This clonotype appeared once. V gene TRBV3-1 combines with J gene TRBJ2-7; a possible D gene is TRBD1 (6 bases). The CDR3 runs to 13 residues. V lost 6 bases to trimming and J lost 1 base, with 10 bases between them. Germline V gives CDR1 LGHDT, CDR2 YNNKEL (reference sequence). The CDR3 nucleotides are TGTGCCAGCAGATCGACAGGTTCCTACGAGCAGTACTTC. Its protein product is CASRSTGSYEQYF.